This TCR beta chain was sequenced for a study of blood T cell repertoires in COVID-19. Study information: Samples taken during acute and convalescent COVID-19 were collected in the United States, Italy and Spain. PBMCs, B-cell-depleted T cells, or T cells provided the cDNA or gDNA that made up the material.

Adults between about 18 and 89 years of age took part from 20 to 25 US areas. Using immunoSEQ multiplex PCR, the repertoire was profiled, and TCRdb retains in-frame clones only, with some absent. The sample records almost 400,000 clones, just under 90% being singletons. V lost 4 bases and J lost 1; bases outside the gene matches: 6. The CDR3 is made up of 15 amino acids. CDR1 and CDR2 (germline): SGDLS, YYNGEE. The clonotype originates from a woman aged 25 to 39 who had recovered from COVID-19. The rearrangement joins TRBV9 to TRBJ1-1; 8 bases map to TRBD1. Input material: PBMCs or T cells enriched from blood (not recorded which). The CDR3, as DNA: TGTGCCAGCAGCCCTCGGACAGGGAGGAACACTGAAGCTTTCTTT. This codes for CASSPRTGRNTEAFF.